This is a list of T cell receptor beta chains from one sample in a study of beta chain features in type 1 diabetes. Some clones are missing from TCRdb's copy, which holds only in-frame ones; the method was immunoSEQ multiplex PCR. This sample yields some 140,000 clones, of which 9% are seen a single time; around 0.75% belongs to the top ten. Sequenced material: central memory CD4+ T cells from blood. The receptor source for this set is a man aged 25 to 40 with type 1 diabetes. The CDR3 runs from the conserved cysteine through the conserved F or W. A D gene is named only where the DNA matches it firmly. The listing skips clone size in some rows; elsewhere it reads once, few, many or a size class.

d_call: TRBD2
j_call: TRBJ2-1
v_call: TRBV7-3
clone_size: .
cdr3_nt: TGTGCCAGCAGCGTACTAGCGGGGAACAATGAGCAGTTCTTC
cdr3_aa: CASSVLAGNNEQFF

d_call: TRBD2
j_call: TRBJ2-3
v_call: TRBV10-3
clone_size: .
cdr3_nt: TGTGCCATCAGTGCCCAAGCGGGATACACAGATACGCAGTATTTT
cdr3_aa: CAISAQAGYTDTQYF

d_call: .
j_call: TRBJ1-2
v_call: TRBV21-1
clone_size: .
cdr3_nt: TGTGCCAGCAGCAAAGACAGGGGGCGATACTATGGCTACACCTTC
cdr3_aa: CASSKDRGRYYGYTF

d_call: TRBD2
j_call: TRBJ2-5
v_call: TRBV4-2
clone_size: few
cdr3_nt: TGTGCCAGCAGCCAGGCGACTAGCGGGGGGGTTGAGACCCAGTACTTC
cdr3_aa: CASSQATSGGVETQYF

d_call: .
j_call: TRBJ1-6
v_call: TRBV5-6
clone_size: .
cdr3_nt: TGTGCCAGCAGCTTATTTGCTCAGGGTAATTCACCCCTCCACTTT
cdr3_aa: CASSLFAQGNSPLHF

d_call: .
j_call: TRBJ2-3
v_call: TRBV7-3
clone_size: .
cdr3_nt: TGTGCCAGCAGCTCGAACGGACAGTGGTCAGATACGCAGTATTTT
cdr3_aa: CASSSNGQWSDTQYF

d_call: TRBD1
j_call: TRBJ2-1
v_call: TRBV10-3
clone_size: .
cdr3_nt: TGTGCCATCAGTGAGCGGGACAGGGACCTCAATGAGCAGTTCTTC
cdr3_aa: CAISERDRDLNEQFF

d_call: .
j_call: TRBJ2-7
v_call: TRBV18
clone_size: few
cdr3_nt: TGTGCCAGCTCACCGGCAGGGGATTACGAGCAGTACTTC
cdr3_aa: CASSPAGDYEQYF

d_call: .
j_call: TRBJ2-5
v_call: TRBV7-2
clone_size: few
cdr3_nt: TGTGCCAGCAGCTTAGGTAGAAACGGGGAGACCCAGTACTTC
cdr3_aa: CASSLGRNGETQYF

d_call: TRBD1
j_call: TRBJ1-3
v_call: TRBV30
clone_size: .
cdr3_nt: TGTGCCTGGAGCGATACGATGGCGGACAGGGATTACTCCGAGCGAAACACCATATATTTT
cdr3_aa: CAWSDTMADRDYSERNTIYF

d_call: .
j_call: TRBJ1-1
v_call: TRBV2
clone_size: .
cdr3_nt: TGTGCCAGCACCTTCGGACGGGATAACACTGAAGCTTTCTTT
cdr3_aa: CASTFGRDNTEAFF

d_call: TRBD1
j_call: TRBJ2-1
v_call: TRBV5-1
clone_size: .
cdr3_nt: TGCGCCAGCAGCGTGTTACAGGGGAGCTCCTACAATGAGCAGTTCTTC
cdr3_aa: CASSVLQGSSYNEQFF

d_call: TRBD1
j_call: TRBJ2-7
v_call: TRBV4-3
clone_size: few
cdr3_nt: TGCGCCAGCAGCCACAGACAGGGAACCTACGAGCAGTACTTC
cdr3_aa: CASSHRQGTYEQYF

d_call: TRBD1
j_call: TRBJ2-7
v_call: TRBV29-1
clone_size: .
cdr3_nt: TGCAGCGTTGCCAGGGACAGGTCCTACGAGCAGTACTTC
cdr3_aa: CSVARDRSYEQYF

d_call: .
j_call: TRBJ2-2
v_call: TRBV28
clone_size: few
cdr3_nt: TGTGCCAGCAGTTTCAGTAGACCCCCGGGGGCCGGGGAGCTGTTTTTT
cdr3_aa: CASSFSRPPGAGELFF

d_call: TRBD2
j_call: TRBJ2-1
v_call: TRBV18
clone_size: .
cdr3_nt: TGTGCCAGCTCACGTGGGGTGTCGACTAGCGGGTATGAGCAGTTCTTC
cdr3_aa: CASSRGVSTSGYEQFF

d_call: .
j_call: TRBJ2-3
v_call: TRBV7-9
clone_size: few
cdr3_nt: TGTGCCAGCAGCTCTACTCGTACGCAGTATTTT
cdr3_aa: CASSSTRTQYF

d_call: .
j_call: TRBJ2-5
v_call: TRBV2
clone_size: .
cdr3_nt: TGTGCCAGCAGTCCGGGGGGCCTGCAAGAGACCCAGTACTTC
cdr3_aa: CASSPGGLQETQYF

d_call: .
j_call: TRBJ2-3
v_call: TRBV2
clone_size: many
cdr3_nt: TGTGCCAGCAGTTTTAGTGGAGATACGCAGTATTTT
cdr3_aa: CASSFSGDTQYF

d_call: .
j_call: TRBJ1-6
v_call: TRBV11-3
clone_size: few
cdr3_nt: TGTGCCAGCAGCTTGGGGCAGTCTGCACCCCTCCACTTT
cdr3_aa: CASSLGQSAPLHF

d_call: .
j_call: TRBJ2-7
v_call: TRBV6-5
clone_size: .
cdr3_nt: TGTGCCAGCAGTACTCACAGTCTCTACGAGCAGTACTTC
cdr3_aa: CASSTHSLYEQYF

d_call: TRBD2
j_call: TRBJ2-2
v_call: TRBV5-1
clone_size: .
cdr3_nt: TGCGCCAGCAGCGTGGTTAGCGGGGGCACCGGGGAGCTGTTTTTT
cdr3_aa: CASSVVSGGTGELFF

d_call: .
j_call: TRBJ2-1
v_call: TRBV7-2
clone_size: few
cdr3_nt: TGTGCCAGCAGCTTAGCACTAGCCTACAATGAGCAGTTCTTC
cdr3_aa: CASSLALAYNEQFF

d_call: .
j_call: TRBJ2-7
v_call: TRBV7-3
clone_size: .
cdr3_nt: TGTGCCAGCAGTCGAACGGCTAGCCCGACCTACGAGCAGTACTTC
cdr3_aa: CASSRTASPTYEQYF

d_call: .
j_call: TRBJ2-5
v_call: TRBV25-1
clone_size: .
cdr3_nt: TGTGCCAGCAGTGACCCCGGGATAAAGGGGACCCAGTACTTC
cdr3_aa: CASSDPGIKGTQYF

d_call: TRBD2
j_call: TRBJ2-3
v_call: TRBV7-9
clone_size: .
cdr3_nt: TGTGCCAGCAGACGGAGCGGGGAACCAGATACGCAGTATTTT
cdr3_aa: CASRRSGEPDTQYF

d_call: TRBD1
j_call: TRBJ1-1
v_call: TRBV7-3
clone_size: .
cdr3_nt: TGTGCCAGCAGCCAGGGACAGGGCACTGAAGCTTTCTTT
cdr3_aa: CASSQGQGTEAFF

d_call: .
j_call: TRBJ2-5
v_call: TRBV6-1
clone_size: .
cdr3_nt: TGTGCCAGCAGTTTCACAGGCGAATACTACTTC
cdr3_aa: CASSFTGEYYF

d_call: .
j_call: TRBJ2-7
v_call: TRBV27
clone_size: .
cdr3_nt: TGTGCCAGCACTCTTCGAGGGGACATTTCATCCTACGAGCAGTACTTC
cdr3_aa: CASTLRGDISSYEQYF

d_call: .
j_call: TRBJ1-1
v_call: TRBV6-6
clone_size: .
cdr3_nt: TGTGCCAGCAGCCCGGTGGACATTGAAGCTTTCTTT
cdr3_aa: CASSPVDIEAFF

d_call: TRBD1
j_call: TRBJ2-3
v_call: TRBV7-8
clone_size: few
cdr3_nt: TGTGCCAGCAGCGGGCGGACAGGAGGATCAGATACGCAGTATTTT
cdr3_aa: CASSGRTGGSDTQYF

d_call: .
j_call: TRBJ2-4
v_call: TRBV28
clone_size: .
cdr3_nt: TGTGCCAGCACCCAACCCAGGGAAAACATTCAGTACTTC
cdr3_aa: CASTQPRENIQYF

d_call: TRBD1
j_call: TRBJ1-1
v_call: TRBV6-6
clone_size: .
cdr3_nt: TGTGCCAGCATCGGGACAGGGCCTAACACTGAAGCTTTCTTT
cdr3_aa: CASIGTGPNTEAFF

d_call: TRBD2
j_call: TRBJ2-1
v_call: TRBV5-1
clone_size: .
cdr3_nt: TGCGCCAGCAAATCGATAAGCGGGGGGACTAACAATGAGCAGTTCTTC
cdr3_aa: CASKSISGGTNNEQFF

d_call: TRBD1
j_call: TRBJ2-6
v_call: TRBV5-4
clone_size: few
cdr3_nt: TGTGCCAGCAGCCGACAGGGGCCAAGCTCTGGGGCCAACGTCCTGACTTTC
cdr3_aa: CASSRQGPSSGANVLTF

d_call: .
j_call: TRBJ2-7
v_call: TRBV28
clone_size: .
cdr3_nt: TGTGCCAGCAGCCGACACCACAAGTCCTACGAGCAGTACTTC
cdr3_aa: CASSRHHKSYEQYF

d_call: .
j_call: TRBJ2-3
v_call: TRBV28
clone_size: few
cdr3_nt: TGTGCCAGCAGTTTGGAGACCCCAGATACGCAGTATTTT
cdr3_aa: CASSLETPDTQYF

d_call: TRBD2
j_call: TRBJ2-5
v_call: TRBV4-2
clone_size: many
cdr3_nt: TGTGCCAGCAGCCAACTAGCGGGGGGCGGCCTAGGGGAGACCCAGTACTTC
cdr3_aa: CASSQLAGGGLGETQYF

d_call: .
j_call: TRBJ2-2
v_call: TRBV7-3
clone_size: few
cdr3_nt: TGTGCCAGCAGCTTCCAGGGAGGAGACGGGGAGCTGTTTTTT
cdr3_aa: CASSFQGGDGELFF

d_call: .
j_call: TRBJ1-2
v_call: TRBV25-1
clone_size: .
cdr3_nt: TGTGCCAGCACAGGGAACTATGGCTACACCTTC
cdr3_aa: CASTGNYGYTF

d_call: TRBD2
j_call: TRBJ2-7
v_call: TRBV19
clone_size: .
cdr3_nt: TGTGCCAGTAGTGCTCGGACTAGCGCATCCTACGAGCAGTACTTC
cdr3_aa: CASSARTSASYEQYF

d_call: .
j_call: TRBJ1-5
v_call: TRBV21-1
clone_size: .
cdr3_nt: TGTGCCAGCAACCACGGGACAGGGAATCAGCCCCAGCATTTT
cdr3_aa: CASNHGTGNQPQHF

d_call: .
j_call: TRBJ1-5
v_call: TRBV6-4
clone_size: .
cdr3_nt: TGTGCCAGCAGCCGACTAGAAAATCAGCCCCAGCATTTT
cdr3_aa: CASSRLENQPQHF

d_call: .
j_call: TRBJ2-6
v_call: TRBV6-5
clone_size: few
cdr3_nt: TGTGCCAGCAGTCTCCCCGGGGCCAACGTCCTGACTTTC
cdr3_aa: CASSLPGANVLTF

d_call: .
j_call: TRBJ2-7
v_call: TRBV5-1
clone_size: .
cdr3_nt: TGCGCCAGCAGCTACAGGGGGGGAATCTCCTACGAGCAGTACTTC
cdr3_aa: CASSYRGGISYEQYF

d_call: TRBD1
j_call: TRBJ1-2
v_call: TRBV18
clone_size: few
cdr3_nt: TGTGCCAGCTCACCGGACAGGGGTGAGGGCTACACCTTC
cdr3_aa: CASSPDRGEGYTF

d_call: .
j_call: TRBJ2-5
v_call: TRBV5-1
clone_size: .
cdr3_nt: TGCGCCAGCCTTATAGGGGACTCCGTAGGGGAGACCCAGTACTTC
cdr3_aa: CASLIGDSVGETQYF

d_call: TRBD1
j_call: TRBJ1-2
v_call: TRBV5-4
clone_size: few
cdr3_nt: TGTGCCAGCAGTCCGGACAGGGCTGGTGGCTACACCTTC
cdr3_aa: CASSPDRAGGYTF

d_call: .
j_call: TRBJ1-6
v_call: TRBV7-6
clone_size: few
cdr3_nt: TGTGCCAGCAGCTCGACATTCCTCCACTTT
cdr3_aa: CASSSTFLHF

d_call: TRBD2
j_call: TRBJ2-2
v_call: TRBV2
clone_size: few
cdr3_nt: TGTGCCAGCAGTGCGCGGGGGGCCAGCGGGGAGCTGTTTTTT
cdr3_aa: CASSARGASGELFF

d_call: .
j_call: TRBJ2-5
v_call: TRBV9
clone_size: few
cdr3_nt: TGTGCCAGCAGCGTCGGCCAAGAGACCCAGTACTTC
cdr3_aa: CASSVGQETQYF

d_call: .
j_call: TRBJ1-5
v_call: TRBV2
clone_size: few
cdr3_nt: TGTGCCAGCAACTCAGGGCCCTCTCATCAGCCCCAGCATTTT
cdr3_aa: CASNSGPSHQPQHF

d_call: .
j_call: TRBJ2-5
v_call: TRBV21-1
clone_size: few
cdr3_nt: TGTGCCAGCAGCAAAGGGGTAGCGGGGACCCAAGAGACCCAGTACTTC
cdr3_aa: CASSKGVAGTQETQYF

d_call: .
j_call: TRBJ1-5
v_call: TRBV4-3
clone_size: .
cdr3_nt: TGCGCCAGCAGCCAGGGGAGTTATCAGCCCCAGCATTTT
cdr3_aa: CASSQGSYQPQHF

d_call: .
j_call: TRBJ2-2
v_call: TRBV7-9
clone_size: .
cdr3_nt: TGTGCCAGCAGCAGAGACCAGGGTGCGAACACCGGGGAGCTGTTTTTT
cdr3_aa: CASSRDQGANTGELFF

d_call: .
j_call: TRBJ2-2
v_call: TRBV7-9
clone_size: .
cdr3_nt: TGTGCCTCGGGGGAGAGGAACACCGGGGAGCTGTTTTTT
cdr3_aa: CASGERNTGELFF